The clone carrying this T cell receptor beta chain was observed a few times. Its antigen is not known. This entry comes from a study of molecular identifiers for immune sequencing clone quantification. Naive CD8 libraries came from around 20,000 to 1,000,000 sorted cells with 10%, 30% or 50% RNA. Researchers sorted naive CD8 T cells as cells that were CD8+CD4-CCR7+CD45RA+. A single record per CDR3 protein comes from TCRdb applying MiXCR to the PCR reads. Of over 300,000 distinct CDR3 sequences listed, 24% are singletons. General observations from the study: Over 97% of effector molecules, but under 1% in naive cells, were held by clones with more than 20 RNA copies. Jurkat TCR RNA spiked in from one cell reportedly remained identifiable amid roughly 940,000 naive cells.

The sequenced sample was naive CD8+ T cells from blood, with Jurkat cell RNA spiked in. Sample subset: FACS-sorted CD8+CD4-CCR7+CD45RA+ naive T cells. This receptor was identified in a human donor in good health. Some libraries in this study had Jurkat cell RNA spiked in.

The CDR3 loop reads CASSIRQQTDTQYF. The CDR3 DNA reads as TGTGCCAGTAGTATACGTCAACAAACAGATACGCAGTATTTT. The V gene is TRBV19, the J gene TRBJ2-3; no clear D gene. V shed 2 bases and J shed 3 bases, with 9 bases lying between them. CDR1 and CDR2 (germline): LNHDA, SQIVND (reference sequence). The CDR3 runs 14 residues.